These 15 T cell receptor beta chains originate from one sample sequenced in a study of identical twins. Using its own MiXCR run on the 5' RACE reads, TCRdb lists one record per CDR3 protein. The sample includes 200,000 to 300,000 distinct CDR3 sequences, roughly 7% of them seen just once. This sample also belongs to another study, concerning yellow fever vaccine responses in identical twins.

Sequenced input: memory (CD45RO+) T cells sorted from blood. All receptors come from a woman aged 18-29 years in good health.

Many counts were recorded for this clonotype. CDR3 amino acids: CASSLFSAHYSNQPQHF. In DNA, the CDR3 is TGTGCCAGCAGTTTATTTTCGGCACATTATAGCAATCAGCCCCAGCATTTT. This sequence joins TRBV28 and TRBJ1-5; D is unresolved. CDR1 and CDR2 (germline): MDHEN, SYDVKM. The V and J ends lost 1 base and 0 bases respectively, with 13 bases between them. This CDR3 region has 17 residues.

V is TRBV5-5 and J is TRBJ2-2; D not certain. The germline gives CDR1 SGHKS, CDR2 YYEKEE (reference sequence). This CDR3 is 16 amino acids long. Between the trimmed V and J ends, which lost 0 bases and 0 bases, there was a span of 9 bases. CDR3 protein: CASSLAGHTNTGELFF. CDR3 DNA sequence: TGTGCCAGCAGCTTGGCTGGGCACACGAACACCGGGGAGCTGTTTTTT.

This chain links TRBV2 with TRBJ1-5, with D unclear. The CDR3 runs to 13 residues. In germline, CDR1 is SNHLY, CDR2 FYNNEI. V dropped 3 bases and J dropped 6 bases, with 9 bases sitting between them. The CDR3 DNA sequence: TGTGCCAGCAGTGATTGGGCTCGTCAGCCCCAGCATTTT. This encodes CASSDWARQPQHF.

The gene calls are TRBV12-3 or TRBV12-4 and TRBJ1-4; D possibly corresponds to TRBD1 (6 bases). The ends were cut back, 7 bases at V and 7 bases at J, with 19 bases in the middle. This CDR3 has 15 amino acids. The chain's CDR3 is CASTLGGNGGEKLFF. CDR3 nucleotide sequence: TGTGCCAGCACATTAGGGGGGAATGGTGGTGAAAAACTGTTTTTT.

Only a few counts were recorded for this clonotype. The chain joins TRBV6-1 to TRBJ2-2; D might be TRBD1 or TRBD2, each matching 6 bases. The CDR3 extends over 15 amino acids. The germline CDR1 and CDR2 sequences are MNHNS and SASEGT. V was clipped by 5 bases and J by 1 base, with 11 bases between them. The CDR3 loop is CASSRRGENTGELFF. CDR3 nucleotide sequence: TGTGCCAGCAGTAGAAGGGGGGAGAACACCGGGGAGCTGTTTTTT.

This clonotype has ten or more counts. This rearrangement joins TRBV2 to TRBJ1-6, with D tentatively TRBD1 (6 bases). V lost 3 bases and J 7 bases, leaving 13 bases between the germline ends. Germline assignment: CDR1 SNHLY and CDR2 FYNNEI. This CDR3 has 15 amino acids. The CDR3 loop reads CASSDRTAANSPLHF. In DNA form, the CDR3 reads TGTGCCAGCAGTGATAGGACAGCCGCCAATTCACCCCTCCACTTT.

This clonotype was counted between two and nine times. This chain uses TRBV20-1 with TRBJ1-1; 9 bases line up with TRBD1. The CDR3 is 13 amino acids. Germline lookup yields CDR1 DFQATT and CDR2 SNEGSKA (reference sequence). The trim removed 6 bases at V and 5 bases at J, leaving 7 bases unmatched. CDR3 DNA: TGCAGTGCCAAGAACAGGGGGCAAACTGAAGCTTTCTTT. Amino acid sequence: CSAKNRGQTEAFF.

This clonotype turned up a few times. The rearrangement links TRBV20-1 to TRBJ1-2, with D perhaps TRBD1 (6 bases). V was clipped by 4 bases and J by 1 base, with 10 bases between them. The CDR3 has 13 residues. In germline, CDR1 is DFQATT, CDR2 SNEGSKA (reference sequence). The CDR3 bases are TGCAGTGCTACAACAGGGATTAACTATGGCTACACCTTC. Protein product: CSATTGINYGYTF.

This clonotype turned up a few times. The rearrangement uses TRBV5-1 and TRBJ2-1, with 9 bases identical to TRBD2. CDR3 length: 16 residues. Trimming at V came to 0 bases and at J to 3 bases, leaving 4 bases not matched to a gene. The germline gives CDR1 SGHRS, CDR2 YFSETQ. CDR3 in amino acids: CASSLAPSGIYNEQFF. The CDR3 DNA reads TGCGCCAGCAGCTTGGCCCCTAGCGGGATCTACAATGAGCAGTTCTTC.

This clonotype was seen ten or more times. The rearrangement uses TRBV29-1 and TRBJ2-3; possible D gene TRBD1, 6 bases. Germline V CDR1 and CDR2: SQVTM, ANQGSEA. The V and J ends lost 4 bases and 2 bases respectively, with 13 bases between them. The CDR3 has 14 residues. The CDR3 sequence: CSVGRGQPTDTQYF. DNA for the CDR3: TGCAGCGTTGGACGAGGACAGCCCACAGATACGCAGTATTTT.

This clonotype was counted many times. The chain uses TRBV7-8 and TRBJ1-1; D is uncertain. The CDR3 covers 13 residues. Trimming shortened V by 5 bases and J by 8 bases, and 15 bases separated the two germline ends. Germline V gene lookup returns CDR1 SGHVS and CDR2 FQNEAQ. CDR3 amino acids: CASSTRGNREAFF. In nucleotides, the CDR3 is TGTGCCAGCAGCACCCGGGGAAACAGAGAAGCTTTCTTT. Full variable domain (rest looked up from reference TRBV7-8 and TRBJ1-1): GAGVSQSPRYKVAKRGQDVALRCDPISGHVSLFWYQQALGQGPEFLTYFQNEAQLDKSGLPSDRFFAERPEGSVSTLKIQRTQQEDSAVYLCASSTRGNREAFFGQGTRLTVV.

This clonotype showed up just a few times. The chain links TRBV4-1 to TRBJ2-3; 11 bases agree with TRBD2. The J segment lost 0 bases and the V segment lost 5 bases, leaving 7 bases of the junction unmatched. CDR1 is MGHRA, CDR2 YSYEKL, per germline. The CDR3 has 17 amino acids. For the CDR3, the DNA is TGCGCCAGCAGCACTGGGACTAGCGGCCTAAGCACAGATACGCAGTATTTT. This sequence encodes CASSTGTSGLSTDTQYF.

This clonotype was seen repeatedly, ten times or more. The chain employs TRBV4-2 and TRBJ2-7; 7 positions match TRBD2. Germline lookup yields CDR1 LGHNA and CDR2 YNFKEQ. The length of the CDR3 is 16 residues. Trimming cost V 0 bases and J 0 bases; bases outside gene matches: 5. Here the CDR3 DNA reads TGTGCCAGCAGCCAAGAAGGAGCGGGGAGCTCCTACGAGCAGTACTTC. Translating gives CASSQEGAGSSYEQYF.

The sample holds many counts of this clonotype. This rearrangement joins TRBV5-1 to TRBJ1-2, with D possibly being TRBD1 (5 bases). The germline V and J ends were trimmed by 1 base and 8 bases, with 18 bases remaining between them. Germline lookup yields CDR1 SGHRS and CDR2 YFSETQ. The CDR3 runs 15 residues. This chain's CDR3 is CASSLYPRARDGYTF. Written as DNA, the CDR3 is TGCGCCAGCAGCTTGTACCCCAGAGCGAGGGACGGCTACACCTTC.

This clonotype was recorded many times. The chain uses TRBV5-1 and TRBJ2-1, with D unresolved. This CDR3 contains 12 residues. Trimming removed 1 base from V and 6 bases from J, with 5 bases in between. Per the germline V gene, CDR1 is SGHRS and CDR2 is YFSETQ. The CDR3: CASSLNLNEQFF. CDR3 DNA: TGCGCCAGCAGCTTGAATCTCAATGAGCAGTTCTTC. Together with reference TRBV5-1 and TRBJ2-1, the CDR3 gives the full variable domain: KAGVTQTPRYLIKTRGQQVTLSCSPISGHRSVSWYQQTPGQGLQFLFEYFSETQRNKGNFPGRFSGRQFSNSRSEMNVSTLELGDSALYLCASSLNLNEQFFGPGTRLTVL.